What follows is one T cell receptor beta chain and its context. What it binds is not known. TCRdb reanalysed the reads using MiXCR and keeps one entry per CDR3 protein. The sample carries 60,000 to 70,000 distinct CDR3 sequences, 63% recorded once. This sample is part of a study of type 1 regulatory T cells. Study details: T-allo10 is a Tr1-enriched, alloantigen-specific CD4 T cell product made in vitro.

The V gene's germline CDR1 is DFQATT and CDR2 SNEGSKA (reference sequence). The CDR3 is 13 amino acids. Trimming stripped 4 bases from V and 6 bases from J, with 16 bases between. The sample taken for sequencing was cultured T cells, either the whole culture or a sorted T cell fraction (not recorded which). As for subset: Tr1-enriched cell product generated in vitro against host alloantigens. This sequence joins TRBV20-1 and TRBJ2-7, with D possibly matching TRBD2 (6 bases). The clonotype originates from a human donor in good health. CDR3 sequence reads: CSANSGGVIEQYF. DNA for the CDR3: TGCAGTGCTAATAGCGGAGGGGTAATCGAGCAGTACTTC.